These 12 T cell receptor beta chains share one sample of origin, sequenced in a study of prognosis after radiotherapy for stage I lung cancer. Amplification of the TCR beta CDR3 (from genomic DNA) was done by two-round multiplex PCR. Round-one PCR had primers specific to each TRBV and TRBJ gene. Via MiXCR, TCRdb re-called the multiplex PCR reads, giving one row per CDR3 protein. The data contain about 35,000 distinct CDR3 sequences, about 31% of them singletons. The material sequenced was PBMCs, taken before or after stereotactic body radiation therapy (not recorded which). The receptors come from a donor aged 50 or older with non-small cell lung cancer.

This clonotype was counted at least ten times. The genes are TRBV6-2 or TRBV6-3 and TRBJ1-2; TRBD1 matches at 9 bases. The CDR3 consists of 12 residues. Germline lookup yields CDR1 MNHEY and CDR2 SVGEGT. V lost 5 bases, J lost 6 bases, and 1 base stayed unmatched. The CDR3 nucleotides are TGTGCCAGCAGTAGACAGGGGGATGGCTACACCTTC. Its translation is CASSRQGDGYTF.

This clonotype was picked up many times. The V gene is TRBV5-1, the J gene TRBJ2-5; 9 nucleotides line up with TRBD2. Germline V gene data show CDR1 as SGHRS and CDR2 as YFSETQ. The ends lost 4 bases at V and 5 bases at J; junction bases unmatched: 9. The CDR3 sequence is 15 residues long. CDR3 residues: CASSVAGGRGETQYF. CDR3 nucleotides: TGCGCCAGCAGCGTGGCGGGGGGGCGCGGGGAGACCCAGTACTTC.

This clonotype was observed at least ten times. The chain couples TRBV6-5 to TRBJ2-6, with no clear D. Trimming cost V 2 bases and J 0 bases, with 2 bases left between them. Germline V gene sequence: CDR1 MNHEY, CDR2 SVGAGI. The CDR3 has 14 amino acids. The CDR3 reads CASSYNSGANVLTF. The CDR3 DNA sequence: TGTGCCAGCAGTTACAACTCTGGGGCCAACGTCCTGACTTTC.

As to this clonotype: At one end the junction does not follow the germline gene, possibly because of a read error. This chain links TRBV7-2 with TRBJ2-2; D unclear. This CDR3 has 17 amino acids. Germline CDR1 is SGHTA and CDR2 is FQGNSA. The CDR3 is CASSLGVAGANTVELFF. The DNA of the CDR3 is TGTGCCAGCAGCTTAGGTGTTGCCGGTGCGAACACCGTGGAGCTGTTTTTT. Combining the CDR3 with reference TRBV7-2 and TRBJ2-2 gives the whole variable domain GAGVSQSPSNKVTEKGKDVELRCDPISGHTALYWYRQSLGQGLEFLIYFQGNSAPDKSGLPSDRFSAERTGGSVSTLTIQRTQQEDSAVYLCASSLGVAGANTVELFFGEGSRLTVL.

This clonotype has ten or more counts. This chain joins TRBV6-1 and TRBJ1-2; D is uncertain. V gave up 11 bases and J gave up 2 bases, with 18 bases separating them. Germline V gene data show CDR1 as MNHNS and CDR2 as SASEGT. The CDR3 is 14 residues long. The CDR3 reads CASAGGGRNYGYTF. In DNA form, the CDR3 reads TGTGCCTCCGCGGGTGGAGGGCGAAACTATGGCTACACCTTC.

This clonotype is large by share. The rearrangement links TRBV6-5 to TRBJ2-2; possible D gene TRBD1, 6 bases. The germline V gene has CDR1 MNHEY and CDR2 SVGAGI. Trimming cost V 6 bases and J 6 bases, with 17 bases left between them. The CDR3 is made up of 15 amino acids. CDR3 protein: CASSYESEGAGELFF. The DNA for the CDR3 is TGTGCCAGCAGCTACGAGAGTGAGGGGGCCGGGGAGCTGTTTTTT.

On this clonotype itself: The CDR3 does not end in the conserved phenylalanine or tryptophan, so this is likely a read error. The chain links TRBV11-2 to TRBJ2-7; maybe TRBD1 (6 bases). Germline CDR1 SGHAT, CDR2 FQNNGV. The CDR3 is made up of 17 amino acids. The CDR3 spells CASSLVWGGWTVYEQYL. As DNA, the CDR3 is TGTGCTAGCAGCTTAGTTTGGGGTGGTTGGACAGTCTACGAGCAGTACTTG.

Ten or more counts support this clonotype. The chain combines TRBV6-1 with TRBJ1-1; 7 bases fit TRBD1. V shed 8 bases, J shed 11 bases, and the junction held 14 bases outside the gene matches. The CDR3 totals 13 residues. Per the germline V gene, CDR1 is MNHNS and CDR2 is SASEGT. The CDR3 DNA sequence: TGTGCCAGCGTAAGAGGGGACAGCCTGAACGCTTTCTTT. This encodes CASVRGDSLNAFF.

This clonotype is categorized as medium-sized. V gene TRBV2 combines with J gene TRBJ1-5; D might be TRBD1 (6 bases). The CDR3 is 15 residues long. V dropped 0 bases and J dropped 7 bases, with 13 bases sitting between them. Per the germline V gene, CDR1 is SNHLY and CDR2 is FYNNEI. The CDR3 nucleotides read TGTGCCAGCAGTGAAGCCACAGGGACGGGACAGCCCCAGCATTTT. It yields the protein CASSEATGTGQPQHF.

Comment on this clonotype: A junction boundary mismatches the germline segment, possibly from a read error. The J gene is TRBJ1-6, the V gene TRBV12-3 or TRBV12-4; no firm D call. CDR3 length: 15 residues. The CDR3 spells CAISFGSAPNSPLHF. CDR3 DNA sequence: TGTGCCATCAGTTTCGGCAGTGCACCCAATTCACCCCTCCACTTT.

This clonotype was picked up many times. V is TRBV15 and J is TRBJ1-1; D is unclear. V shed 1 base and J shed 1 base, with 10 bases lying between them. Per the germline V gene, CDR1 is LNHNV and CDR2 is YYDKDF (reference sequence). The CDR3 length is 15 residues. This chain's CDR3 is CATSRGEGANTEAFF. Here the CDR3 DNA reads TGTGCCACCAGCAGAGGAGAAGGTGCGAACACTGAAGCTTTCTTT.

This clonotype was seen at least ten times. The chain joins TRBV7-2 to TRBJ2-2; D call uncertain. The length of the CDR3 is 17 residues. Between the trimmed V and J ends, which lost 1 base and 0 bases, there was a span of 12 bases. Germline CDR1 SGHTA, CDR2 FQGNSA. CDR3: CASSLGVDGANTGELFF. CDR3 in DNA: TGTGCCAGCAGCTTAGGTGTTGACGGTGCGAACACCGGGGAGCTGTTTTTT.